The clone carrying this TCR beta chain appeared a few times. Its antigen remains unknown. The sample originates from a study of T-cell reconstitution after alpha-beta-depleted transplantation in children. General observations from the study: T-cell counts and diversity at one year post-transplant came mainly from newly produced T cells. Expanded clones from the graft, numbering several hundred, reportedly supplied alpha-beta T cells about two months after transplant.

V shed 1 base, J shed 9 bases, and the junction held 6 bases outside the gene matches. The CDR3 covers 14 residues. From germline, CDR1 is MGHRA and CDR2 YSYEKL. As it was prepared, the TCRbeta library received unique molecular identifiers. TCRdb called the PCR reads again in MiXCR, with one record for every CDR3 protein. The data hold about 1,000,000 distinct CDR3 sequences, with around 30% observed a single time. Specimen: PBMCs, mostly from graft donor cells, collected 360 days after TCRalphabeta/CD19-depleted stem cell transplant. The J gene is TRBJ1-1, the V gene TRBV4-1, with TRBD1 matching over 9 bases. This receptor was taken from a boy younger than two who had a stem cell transplant for SCID, so the T cells may come from the graft donor. The CDR3 spells CASSQVGTGRQAFF. CDR3 bases: TGCGCCAGCAGCCAAGTGGGGACAGGGCGACAAGCTTTCTTT.